This is a list of T cell receptor beta chains from one sample in a study of T cell changes during pregnancy in multiple sclerosis. Assay: immunoSEQ multiplex PCR; the TCRdb copy retains only in-frame clones and omits some. Of 50,000 or so clones listed, around 92% are singletons. The material sequenced was CD4+ T cells from peripheral blood mononuclear cells, taken in the third trimester of pregnancy. These receptors all come from a female donor with multiple sclerosis, enrolled in a pregnancy study. The CDR3 runs from the conserved cysteine through the conserved F or W. Each record gives: J gene, D gene, CDR3 length, V gene, clone size, CDR3 protein, CDR3 DNA. A D gene is named only where the DNA matches it firmly. Rows give clone size only sometimes, using once, few, many, or a class for an expanded clone.

TRBJ1-3	-	15	TRBV6-1	-	CASSEQGRSGNTIYF	TGTGCCAGCAGTGAACAGGGGAGATCTGGAAACACCATATATTTT
TRBJ2-3	TRBD1	15	TRBV9	-	CASSNRDRRLDTQYF	TGTGCCAGCAGCAACCGGGACAGGAGACTAGATACGCAGTATTTT
TRBJ1-2	TRBD1	16	TRBV19	-	CASSVVGTGAPGGYTF	TGTGCCAGTAGTGTCGTGGGGACAGGGGCCCCGGGAGGCTACACCTTC
TRBJ1-3	-	15	TRBV5-6	-	CASSLFGESGNTIYF	TGTGCCAGCAGCTTATTCGGGGAATCTGGAAACACCATATATTTT
TRBJ2-5	TRBD1	14	TRBV7-2	-	CASSFDRAKETQYF	TGTGCCAGCAGCTTCGACAGGGCAAAGGAGACCCAGTACTTC
TRBJ1-1	TRBD1	14	TRBV7-3	-	CASSLTGTGSEAFF	TGTGCCAGCAGCTTAACGGGGACAGGGTCTGAAGCTTTCTTT
TRBJ1-2	-	14	TRBV5-1	-	CASSSLGSSYGYTF	TGCGCCAGCAGCTCCCTAGGCAGTAGCTATGGCTACACCTTC
TRBJ2-5	TRBD2	16	TRBV27	-	CASSLLLAGRQETQYF	TGTGCCAGCAGTTTATTACTAGCGGGGCGGCAAGAGACCCAGTACTTC
TRBJ2-3	TRBD2	17	TRBV4-3	-	CASSQEMGGGAADTQYF	TGCGCCAGCAGCCAAGAGATGGGCGGGGGGGCGGCAGATACGCAGTATTTT
TRBJ1-1	-	14	TRBV5-1	-	CASSLSGGGTEAFF	TGCGCCAGCAGTCTGAGTGGGGGGGGCACTGAAGCTTTCTTT
TRBJ1-2	TRBD1	15	TRBV7-6	-	CASSKKTGGDSGYTF	TGTGCCAGCAGCAAAAAGACAGGGGGCGACTCTGGCTACACCTTC
TRBJ1-6	TRBD1	14	TRBV10-3	-	CAIKRTGNNSPLHF	TGTGCCATCAAAAGGACAGGGAACAATTCACCCCTCCACTTT
TRBJ2-7	-	11	TRBV2	-	CASSERGQGNF	TGTGCCAGCAGTGAAAGGGGTCAGGGGAACTTC
TRBJ2-5	-	11	TRBV7-2	-	CASSLEGTQYF	TGTGCCAGCAGCCTGGAGGGGACCCAGTACTTC
TRBJ1-1	-	13	TRBV30	once	CAWGDYMNTEAFF	TGTGCCTGGGGAGACTACATGAACACTGAAGCTTTCTTT
TRBJ1-4	-	19	TRBV29-1	-	CSVSTSEVGTYATNEKLFF	TGCAGCGTCTCAACCTCCGAGGTGGGGACATATGCAACTAATGAAAAACTGTTTTTT
TRBJ2-5	TRBD2	15	TRBV19	-	CASSTSGGRRETQYF	TGTGCCAGTTCGACTAGCGGGGGGCGACGGGAGACCCAGTACTTC
TRBJ2-3	TRBD1	15	TRBV19	-	CASSIGDRRTDTQYF	TGTGCCAGTAGTATAGGGGACAGGCGTACAGATACGCAGTATTTT
TRBJ2-5	-	12	TRBV6-6	-	CASSGVGETQYF	TGTGCCAGCAGTGGAGTCGGGGAGACCCAGTACTTC
TRBJ1-2	-	14	TRBV7-8	-	CASSLVPGSYGYTF	TGTGCCAGCAGCTTAGTGCCAGGGTCGTATGGCTACACCTTC
TRBJ2-1	-	12	TRBV11-1	-	CASSLGRREQFF	TGTGCCAGCAGCTTAGGACGGAGAGAGCAGTTCTTC
TRBJ2-1	TRBD2	15	TRBV2	once	CASRATSGGAGEQFF	TGTGCCAGCAGGGCGACTAGCGGGGGGGCAGGGGAGCAGTTCTTC
TRBJ2-1	TRBD1	13	TRBV19	-	CASRQGRWNEQFF	TGTGCCAGTCGACAGGGAAGATGGAATGAGCAGTTCTTC
TRBJ1-2	-	14	TRBV10-3	-	CAIGRDGSNYGYTF	TGTGCCATCGGGCGGGACGGATCTAACTATGGCTACACCTTC
TRBJ2-5	TRBD1	14	TRBV6-5	once	CASNTYRGRETQYF	TGTGCCAGCAACACCTACAGGGGACGAGAGACCCAGTACTTC
TRBJ1-1	TRBD1	14	TRBV7-2	-	CASSFQGGLTEAFF	TGTGCCAGCAGTTTTCAGGGGGGCCTCACTGAAGCTTTCTTT
TRBJ1-5	-	14	TRBV19	-	CASSIAGGNQPQHF	TGTGCCAGTAGTATAGCAGGGGGCAATCAGCCCCAGCATTTT
TRBJ2-3	TRBD2	18	TRBV4-1	-	CASSQAAGEPRSTDTQYF	TGCGCCAGCAGCCAAGCGGCGGGGGAGCCTCGTAGCACAGATACGCAGTATTTT
TRBJ2-3	TRBD2	16	TRBV10-3	-	CAISESSGGLTDTQYF	TGTGCCATCAGTGAGAGTAGCGGGGGGCTCACAGATACGCAGTATTTT
TRBJ2-3	TRBD2	16	TRBV5-4	-	CASSRRLAGGTDTQYF	TGTGCCAGCAGCCGGAGACTAGCGGGGGGGACAGATACGCAGTATTTT
TRBJ1-6	TRBD1	16	TRBV5-1	-	CASQDYRTGGNSPLHF	TGCGCCAGCCAAGATTACCGGACAGGTGGTAATTCACCCCTCCACTTT
TRBJ2-7	TRBD1	15	TRBV5-4	-	CASSLQGDFAYEQYF	TGTGCCAGCAGCTTACAGGGGGACTTCGCCTACGAGCAGTACTTC
TRBJ1-4	-	16	TRBV5-5	-	CASSLFETELNEKLFF	TGTGCCAGCAGCCTATTCGAGACAGAATTAAATGAAAAACTGTTTTTT
TRBJ2-2	-	15	TRBV19	-	CASSIRRANTGELFF	TGTGCCAGTAGTATCAGGAGGGCGAACACCGGGGAGCTGTTTTTT
TRBJ2-2	-	15	TRBV5-1	-	CASSLGGQNTGELFF	TGCGCCAGCAGCTTGGGTGGGCAGAACACCGGGGAGCTGTTTTTT
TRBJ2-1	TRBD1	15	TRBV4-2	-	CASSQRGRWIDEQFF	TGTGCCAGCAGCCAGAGGGGGCGCTGGATCGATGAGCAGTTCTTC
TRBJ1-2	TRBD1	13	TRBV11-2	-	CATPGTGSYGYTF	TGTGCCACCCCAGGGACAGGGAGCTATGGCTACACCTTC
TRBJ2-5	-	14	TRBV10-3	-	CAIKWGGAQETQYF	TGTGCCATCAAATGGGGGGGGGCTCAAGAGACCCAGTACTTC
TRBJ1-5	-	14	TRBV11-2	-	CASSLEKGNQPQHF	TGTGCCAGCAGCTTAGAAAAGGGGAACCAGCCCCAGCATTTT
TRBJ1-2	TRBD1	16	TRBV6-5	once	CASSLGQGAFVDGYTF	TGTGCCAGCAGTTTAGGACAGGGGGCGTTCGTCGATGGCTACACCTTC